The rows below give T cell receptor beta chains drawn from one sample of a study of T cell repertoires in cytomegalovirus infection. TCRdb independently ran MiXCR on the reads; one entry per CDR3 protein. The data hold about 490,000 distinct CDR3 sequences, with about a quarter observed a single time. Sequences were obtained from PBMCs. The receptors stem from a human donor in good health (CMV status not recorded). Some clones in this sample may be carry-over from other donors' samples. The CDR3 runs from the conserved cysteine through the conserved F or W. A D gene is named only where the DNA matches it firmly. Size is stated for part of the rows, as once, few or many counts, or as a class when the clone is expanded.

D gene: TRBD2
clone size: -
J gene: TRBJ2-3
V gene: TRBV7-9
CDR3 protein: CASSRPSGRENTDTQYF
CDR3 DNA: TGTGCCAGCAGCCGTCCTAGCGGGAGGGAAAACACAGATACGCAGTATTTT

D gene: TRBD1
clone size: -
J gene: TRBJ1-4
V gene: TRBV7-2
CDR3 protein: CASSQRTGSDEKLFF
CDR3 DNA: TGTGCCAGCAGCCAACGGACAGGGTCCGATGAAAAACTGTTTTTT

D gene: -
clone size: few
J gene: TRBJ2-6
V gene: TRBV7-6
CDR3 protein: CASSLSPTSRGGYGANVLTF
CDR3 DNA: TGTGCCAGCAGCTTGTCCCCAACCTCGAGGGGCGGTTATGGGGCCAACGTCCTGACTTTC

D gene: -
clone size: -
J gene: TRBJ2-1
V gene: TRBV6-1
CDR3 protein: CASSEEGIAFYNEQFF
CDR3 DNA: TGTGCCAGCAGTGAGGAAGGGATAGCCTTTTACAATGAGCAGTTCTTC

D gene: -
clone size: few
J gene: TRBJ2-1
V gene: TRBV19
CDR3 protein: CASSIWRPISSYNEQFF
CDR3 DNA: TGTGCCAGTAGTATCTGGCGCCCTATCAGCTCCTACAATGAGCAGTTCTTC

D gene: -
clone size: few
J gene: TRBJ2-2
V gene: TRBV30
CDR3 protein: CAWASAGELFF
CDR3 DNA: TGTGCCTGGGCCAGCGCCGGGGAGCTGTTTTTT

D gene: -
clone size: -
J gene: TRBJ2-3
V gene: TRBV19
CDR3 protein: CASSAQIRRSDTQYF
CDR3 DNA: TGTGCCAGTAGTGCCCAAATCCGGAGGTCAGATACGCAGTATTTT

D gene: -
clone size: few
J gene: TRBJ1-2
V gene: TRBV7-2
CDR3 protein: CASSLAALGGYTF
CDR3 DNA: TGTGCCAGCAGCTTAGCGGCCCTGGGGGGCTACACCTTC

D gene: -
clone size: few
J gene: TRBJ1-2
V gene: TRBV6-1
CDR3 protein: CASSWDGNYGYTF
CDR3 DNA: TGTGCCAGCAGTTGGGACGGAAACTATGGCTACACCTTC

D gene: TRBD2
clone size: few
J gene: TRBJ2-1
V gene: TRBV4-1
CDR3 protein: CASSQDLTSGRREQFF
CDR3 DNA: TGCGCCAGCAGCCAAGATTTAACTAGCGGGAGACGTGAGCAGTTCTTC

D gene: -
clone size: -
J gene: TRBJ2-7
V gene: TRBV4-2
CDR3 protein: CASSAGTGAYEQYF
CDR3 DNA: TGTGCCAGCAGTGCCGGGACTGGGGCCTACGAGCAGTACTTC

D gene: -
clone size: -
J gene: TRBJ1-5
V gene: TRBV7-9
CDR3 protein: CASSSPGSGNGLDQPQHF
CDR3 DNA: TGTGCCAGCAGCTCCCCGGGTTCCGGGAATGGCTTAGATCAGCCCCAGCATTTT

D gene: -
clone size: many
J gene: TRBJ1-2
V gene: TRBV7-2
CDR3 protein: CASSLDRSYGYTF
CDR3 DNA: TGTGCCAGCAGCTTAGACAGGAGCTATGGCTACACCTTC

D gene: -
clone size: -
J gene: TRBJ1-3
V gene: TRBV30
CDR3 protein: CAWEQASGNTIYF
CDR3 DNA: TGTGCCTGGGAACAGGCCTCGGGAAACACCATATATTTT

D gene: TRBD1
clone size: many
J gene: TRBJ1-5
V gene: TRBV7-8
CDR3 protein: CASSLARTGHQPQHF
CDR3 DNA: TGTGCCAGCAGCTTAGCACGGACAGGGCATCAGCCCCAGCATTTT

D gene: -
clone size: -
J gene: TRBJ2-5
V gene: TRBV7-2
CDR3 protein: CASSSLAETQYF
CDR3 DNA: TGTGCCAGCAGCTCCCTAGCGGAGACCCAGTACTTC

D gene: TRBD1
clone size: -
J gene: TRBJ1-5
V gene: TRBV6-6
CDR3 protein: CASSDGQGAYF
CDR3 DNA: TGTGCCAGCAGTGACGGACAGGGGGCCTATTTT

D gene: -
clone size: few
J gene: TRBJ1-5
V gene: TRBV11-2
CDR3 protein: CASSLSAGSGQPQHF
CDR3 DNA: TGTGCCAGCAGCTTAAGTGCAGGTTCGGGGCAGCCCCAGCATTTT

D gene: TRBD2
clone size: -
J gene: TRBJ2-1
V gene: TRBV29-1
CDR3 protein: CSERTSWNEQFF
CDR3 DNA: TGCAGCGAACGGACTAGTTGGAATGAGCAGTTCTTC

D gene: -
clone size: few
J gene: TRBJ2-7
V gene: TRBV7-8
CDR3 protein: CASSQMRVSEQYF
CDR3 DNA: TGTGCCAGCAGCCAGATGAGGGTGAGCGAGCAGTACTTC

D gene: -
clone size: -
J gene: TRBJ2-1
V gene: TRBV7-2
CDR3 protein: CASSLEATYNEQFF
CDR3 DNA: TGTGCCAGCAGCTTAGAGGCCACCTACAATGAGCAGTTCTTC

D gene: -
clone size: -
J gene: TRBJ2-3
V gene: TRBV27
CDR3 protein: CASSLISVLGLTDTQYF
CDR3 DNA: TGTGCCAGCAGTTTGATAAGCGTTTTGGGCTTGACAGATACGCAGTATTTT